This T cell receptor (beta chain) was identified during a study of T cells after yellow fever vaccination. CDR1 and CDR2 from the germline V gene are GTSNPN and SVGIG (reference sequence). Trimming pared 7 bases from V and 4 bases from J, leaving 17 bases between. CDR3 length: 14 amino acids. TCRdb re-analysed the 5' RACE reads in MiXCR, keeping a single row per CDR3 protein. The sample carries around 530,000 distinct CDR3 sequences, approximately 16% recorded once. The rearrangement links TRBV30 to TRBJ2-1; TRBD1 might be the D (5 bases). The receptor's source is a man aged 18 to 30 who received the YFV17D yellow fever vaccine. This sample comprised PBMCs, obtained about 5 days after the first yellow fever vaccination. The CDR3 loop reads CALRDRDSYNEQFF. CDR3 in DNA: TGTGCCTTACGAGACAGAGACTCTTACAATGAGCAGTTCTTC.